This is a list of T cell receptor beta chains from one sample in a study of Tregs in tolerant kidney transplant recipients. Sequenced by immunoSEQ multiplex PCR; TCRdb stores in-frame clones only, minus some. The table lists tens of thousands of clones, roughly 84% of them singletons. Input material: CD4+ T cells from blood. The receptors derive from a human donor in good health. The CDR3 runs from the conserved cysteine through the conserved F or W. A D gene is named only where the DNA matches it firmly. The listing skips clone size in some rows; elsewhere it reads once, few, many or a size class.

-	TRBD1	TRBV5-1	TRBJ1-1	CASRQGAQPEAFF	TGCGCCAGCAGACAGGGGGCGCAACCTGAAGCTTTCTTT
medium-sized	TRBD1	TRBV29-1	TRBJ2-1	CSVERQGPYNEQFF	TGCAGCGTTGAAAGACAGGGACCTTACAATGAGCAGTTCTTC
-	-	TRBV29-1	TRBJ1-3	CSVGASGNTIYF	TGCAGCGTTGGAGCTAGTGGAAACACCATATATTTT
-	TRBD2	TRBV4-1	TRBJ2-3	CASRPSGGTHTQYF	TGCGCCAGCAGACCTAGCGGGGGCACCCATACGCAGTATTTT
-	-	TRBV6-6	TRBJ1-2	CASSRQVQYGYTF	TGTGCCAGCAGTCGACAGGTCCAATATGGCTACACCTTC
-	-	TRBV29-1	TRBJ1-1	CSVRNGGNTEAFF	TGCAGCGTGCGCAACGGGGGGAACACTGAAGCTTTCTTT
once	-	TRBV6-6	TRBJ2-7	CASSYPGRRYEQYF	TGTGCCAGCAGTTATCCGGGACGGCGCTACGAGCAGTACTTC
-	-	TRBV5-1	TRBJ1-2	CASRSGTNYGYTF	TGCGCCAGCAGATCGGGAACCAACTATGGCTACACCTTC
-	TRBD2	TRBV10-3	TRBJ2-3	CAISSGLAGVDTQYF	TGTGCCATCAGTTCGGGACTAGCGGGGGTAGATACGCAGTATTTT
-	-	TRBV25-1	TRBJ2-5	CASSVPNSGETQYF	TGTGCCAGCAGTGTACCAAACTCGGGAGAGACCCAGTACTTC
-	-	TRBV2	TRBJ2-4	CASSGSITGPLAKNIQYF	TGTGCCAGCAGTGGATCGATAACAGGGCCATTAGCCAAAAACATTCAGTACTTC
-	TRBD2	TRBV19	TRBJ2-5	CASSRRLAGGPVETQYF	TGTGCCAGTAGTCGACGACTAGCGGGAGGGCCGGTGGAGACCCAGTACTTC
-	TRBD1	TRBV7-2	TRBJ1-1	CASSIQGALGAFF	TGTGCCAGCAGCATCCAGGGGGCCCTGGGAGCTTTCTTT
-	TRBD2	TRBV7-2	TRBJ2-2	CASSRTSGATGELFF	TGTGCCAGCAGCCGGACTAGCGGGGCCACCGGGGAGCTGTTTTTT
-	-	TRBV30	TRBJ1-2	CAWKKPGGRRGGYTF	TGTGCCTGGAAGAAACCGGGCGGGAGAAGAGGTGGCTACACCTTC
-	TRBD1	TRBV7-9	TRBJ2-5	CASSLVSPGTGDQATQYF	TGTGCCAGCAGCTTGGTCTCACCCGGGACAGGGGATCAGGCGACCCAGTACTTC
-	-	TRBV2	TRBJ1-5	CALNWTQGNQPQHF	TGTGCTCTTAACTGGACCCAGGGCAATCAGCCCCAGCATTTT
-	-	TRBV4-1	TRBJ2-2	CASSPLTGELFF	TGCGCCAGCAGCCCCCTAACCGGGGAGCTGTTTTTT
-	-	TRBV7-3	TRBJ2-1	CASSLTSGEGEQFF	TGTGCCAGCAGCCTGACTTCGGGGGAAGGTGAGCAGTTCTTC
-	-	TRBV19	TRBJ1-5	CASSQRYPNQPQHF	TGTGCCAGTAGTCAAAGGTACCCCAATCAGCCCCAGCATTTT
once	-	TRBV9	TRBJ2-7	CASSAPGRSTEQYF	TGTGCCAGCAGCGCTCCGGGACGTTCCACCGAGCAGTACTTC
-	-	TRBV7-2	TRBJ1-2	CASSLYLIPPPGARGYTF	TGTGCCAGCAGCTTATATCTAATACCGCCGCCGGGGGCGCGTGGCTACACCTTC
-	-	TRBV5-6	TRBJ2-2	CASSPRGGLDGELFF	TGTGCCAGCAGCCCTAGGGGGGGACTCGACGGGGAGCTGTTTTTT
-	TRBD2	TRBV9	TRBJ2-1	CASSPASGIYNEQFF	TGTGCCAGCAGCCCGGCAAGCGGGATCTACAATGAGCAGTTCTTC
-	-	TRBV9	TRBJ1-2	CASSRELGEGYTF	TGTGCCAGCAGCCGCGAACTTGGGGAGGGCTACACCTTC
-	-	TRBV5-1	TRBJ2-5	CASSLLELETQYF	TGCGCCAGCAGCCTGTTAGAGTTGGAGACCCAGTACTTC
few	-	TRBV30	TRBJ1-2	CAWRMGYGYTF	TGTGCCTGGAGAATGGGCTATGGCTACACCTTC
once	-	TRBV4-3	TRBJ1-3	CASSQDDRVSSGNTIYF	TGCGCCAGCAGCCAAGATGATAGGGTCAGCTCTGGAAACACCATATATTTT
-	-	TRBV30	TRBJ1-1	CAWRAGGGGTEAFF	TGTGCCTGGAGGGCCGGCGGGGGGGGCACTGAAGCTTTCTTT
-	TRBD1	TRBV11-2	TRBJ1-1	CASSSSSDRGRGTEAFF	TGTGCCAGCAGCTCCTCCTCGGACAGGGGGCGAGGGACTGAAGCTTTCTTT
-	-	TRBV15	TRBJ1-6	CATSRDGVTVGPLHF	TGTGCCACCAGCAGAGATGGGGTAACCGTAGGACCCCTCCACTTT
-	-	TRBV27	TRBJ2-7	CASRDFGNYEQYF	TGTGCCAGCAGGGATTTCGGTAACTACGAGCAGTACTTC
-	-	TRBV11-3	TRBJ1-3	CASSQGVSGNTIYF	TGTGCCAGCAGCCAGGGAGTCTCTGGAAACACCATATATTTT
few	TRBD2	TRBV11-2	TRBJ2-2	CASSLTSISGELFF	TGTGCCAGCAGCTTGACTAGCATCTCCGGGGAGCTGTTTTTT
-	-	TRBV7-9	TRBJ2-1	CASSSRSSYNEQFF	TGTGCCAGCAGCTCCCGCAGCTCCTACAATGAGCAGTTCTTC
-	-	TRBV5-1	TRBJ2-7	CASSVRQDYEQYF	TGCGCCAGCTCGGTTAGACAGGACTACGAGCAGTACTTC
-	-	TRBV30	TRBJ2-7	CAWSVVPLEQYF	TGTGCCTGGAGTGTAGTCCCGCTGGAGCAGTACTTC
-	TRBD1	TRBV4-3	TRBJ1-5	CASSLYTGGDQPQHF	TGCGCCAGCAGCCTTTATACAGGGGGGGATCAGCCCCAGCATTTT
-	-	TRBV2	TRBJ2-7	CASSVELGDNYYEQYF	TGTGCCAGCAGTGTTGAACTGGGGGACAATTACTACGAGCAGTACTTC
-	-	TRBV6-6	TRBJ1-3	CASSYSGTSGNTIYF	TGTGCCAGCAGTTACTCGGGCACTAGTGGAAACACCATATATTTT
-	-	TRBV18	TRBJ1-2	CASREQELYGYTF	TGTGCCAGCCGCGAACAGGAGCTTTATGGCTACACCTTC
-	TRBD1	TRBV27	TRBJ1-2	CASSKIGQGRGYTF	TGTGCCAGCAGTAAGATAGGACAGGGACGTGGCTACACCTTC
-	-	TRBV7-6	TRBJ2-2	CASSLGGNTGELFF	TGTGCCAGCAGCTTAGGTGGGAACACCGGGGAGCTGTTTTTT
-	TRBD2	TRBV7-2	TRBJ2-2	CASSLARSGGLNTGELFF	TGTGCCAGCAGCTTAGCGCGGAGCGGGGGGCTAAACACCGGGGAGCTGTTTTTT
-	-	TRBV4-1	TRBJ2-3	CASSQVPGLGTDTQYF	TGCGCCAGCAGCCAAGTACCGGGTTTGGGCACAGATACGCAGTATTTT
-	TRBD2	TRBV27	TRBJ2-7	CATGGGSSYEQYF	TGTGCCACGGGGGGTGGGAGCTCCTACGAGCAGTACTTC
once	TRBD2	TRBV6-5	TRBJ2-3	CASSRGLKRDTQYF	TGTGCCAGCAGCCGGGGACTAAAAAGAGATACGCAGTATTTT